This entry lists 4 T cell receptor beta chains sequenced from one sample in a study of T cells after yellow fever vaccination. TCRdb passed the 5' RACE reads through MiXCR, listing each CDR3 protein once. The sample lists a few hundred thousand distinct CDR3 sequences, roughly 13% occurring once. The starting material was CD4+ T cells sorted from PBMCs, obtained 45 days after the yellow fever booster vaccination. The receptors derive from a man aged 25-45 years who received the YFV17D yellow fever vaccine.

Only one count was recorded for this clonotype. The gene calls are TRBV9 and TRBJ2-3; 9 bases are shared with TRBD2. Germline lookup yields CDR1 SGDLS and CDR2 YYNGEE. The CDR3 has 17 residues. Trimming cost V 0 bases and J 6 bases; bases outside gene matches: 11. CDR3 sequence: CASSVAAGGVGADTQYF. CDR3 sequence (DNA): TGTGCCAGCAGCGTAGCAGCGGGGGGAGTGGGAGCTGATACGCAGTATTTT.

The rearrangement uses TRBV6-5 and TRBJ2-4, with D possibly TRBD2 on 5 matching bases. CDR1 and CDR2 (germline): MNHEY, SVGAGI. This CDR3 region has 14 residues. V lost 2 bases to trimming and J lost 2 bases, with 7 bases between them. CDR3 sequence: CASSYRGSKNIQYF. The CDR3 DNA follows: TGTGCCAGCAGTTACCGGGGTTCCAAAAACATTCAGTACTTC.

As DNA, the CDR3 is TGCGCCAGCAGCCCAGCGGGGGGGACCTACGAGCAGTACTTC. Its translation is CASSPAGGTYEQYF. The rearrangement links TRBV4-3 to TRBJ2-7, with TRBD2 matching over 10 bases. V was pared by 4 bases and J by 2 bases, with 2 bases of the junction left unmatched. The CDR3 loop spans 14 amino acids. The germline CDR1 and CDR2 sequences are LGHNA and YSLEER.

This clonotype has a handful of counts. V and J are TRBV4-3 and TRBJ2-1; D possibly uses TRBD1 or TRBD2 (6 bases each). Looked up from germline, CDR1 is LGHNA and CDR2 is YSLEER. The CDR3 runs 16 residues. V gave up 0 bases and J gave up 3 bases, with 12 bases separating them. The CDR3 protein is CASSQDWGADYNEQFF. The DNA of the CDR3 is TGCGCCAGCAGCCAAGACTGGGGGGCCGACTACAATGAGCAGTTCTTC.